This T cell receptor beta chain was documented in a study of shared clonotypes between healthy human individuals (dated by TCRdb to 2018 to 2021). Broadly, across the study: The cohort comprised two women and a few men aged 18 to 49 years. To increase sequencing depth and limit assay-specific biases, TCR repertoire library preparation and sequencing were carried out by different laboratories using diverse techniques. Each donor's leukapheresis produced roughly between roughly 0.9 and 9 billion PBMCs. Blood TCR repertoires of about five healthy adults were deeply sequenced to estimate repertoire size and the extent of clonotype sharing between individuals. For each donor, CD4 naive and CD4 memory were each given three plates, CD8 naive was given two plates, and CD8 memory was given one plate. The paper as a whole reports these results and caveats: When several donors were compared, the shared fraction of clonotypes was about 5% for naive CD4, more than 3% for naive CD8, more than 2% for memory CD4, and under 0.5% for memory CD8. The genetic and exposure-history diversity represented was limited by the small number of donors. Naive subsets generally had larger estimated clonotype richness than memory subsets did. Pairwise subsampling led to the expectation that sequencing depth would affect the degree of clonotype sharing among donors. Higher generation probabilities were observed for clonotypes shared by all four sorted-subset donors than for non-shared clonotypes. Even with the large sequencing depth, rarefaction of the sorted-subset datasets indicated that sequencing was incomplete. Only blood was sampled, and tissue TCR repertoires likely differ from those in blood.

Using the deep immunoSEQ assay, TCR CDR3 regions were amplified from genomic DNA by multiplex PCR. Extracted genomic DNA from each cell subset was spread evenly across all wells of several immunoSEQ 96-well plates, with each plate serving as a replicate. Each replicate PCR for sorted subsets received about 0.2 ug genomic DNA, equal to tens of thousands of T cell genomes. Purified libraries were measured with a Qubit 3.0 fluorometer, size-checked on a Bioanalyzer 2100, and measured again with the KAPA Library Quantification kit. Each immunoSEQ 96-well plate was sequenced on its own single-read 150-cycle Illumina NextSeq 550 flow cell. The study's processing was this. Because only junctional sequences without quality scores were contained in the immunoSEQ output, filtering matching that applied to full-length reads could not be performed. To assign V/J genes and CDR3, sequences were annotated using PyIR, a Python wrapper for IgBLAST v1.9, with IMGT germline references. Reads were removed for weak V/J assignments (E-value above 1e-6), missing CDR3, stop codons, out-of-frame junctions, or ambiguous translated residues. V3J clonotypes were defined by identical inferred V gene, J gene, and CDR3 amino acid sequence. The percentage overlap between two repertoires was calculated by dividing the number of shared unique clonotypes by the size of the smaller repertoire. RTK rarefaction, the Chao1 estimator, and Recon v2.1 estimates of unobserved clonotypes were used to assess repertoire richness. Generation probabilities were computed with OLGA for all TCRbeta clonotypes obtained by the gDNA method from several donors. TCRdb limited this immuneACCESS table to in-frame rearrangements with V and J called. A share of clones is missing; checked studies link under half to unresolved V genes, and the rest is unexplained. From that table come the V and J calls and clone size; the DNA was used to work out D and trimming. A total of millions of clones appear in this sample, less than 95% of them only once. Roughly 1% of the sample is in the top ten clones.

The V and J ends are trimmed by 4 bases and 0 bases, leaving 13 bases between them. Looking up the germline V gene yields CDR1 MNHEY and CDR2 SVGAGI. The CDR3 covers 16 residues, taking in both the cysteine and the phenylalanine. Solely the CDR3 DNA is kept, with 48 bases framed from the first base. Regarding this clone: There is no known antigen for this receptor. Per-base qualities were not stored, and no clone one base away is much larger.

CD8 naive samples consisted of CD45RO-negative cells that were positively selected for CCR7, yielding a CD45RA+CCR7+ population without TemRA cells. The donors were healthy, HIV-negative adults who had no recently reported acute infections or vaccinations. All donors were Caucasian adults living in Nashville, Tennessee, USA. After blood collection by leukapheresis, PBMCs were isolated using Ficoll-Histopaque density gradient centrifugation and then cryopreserved in the vapor phase of liquid nitrogen. Analytical flow cytometry was used to check the purity and quantity of each magnetically sorted T cell population. Genomic DNA was isolated from every sorted fraction and measured by UV absorbance on a Nanodrop 2000c.

The sample comprised naive CD8+ T cells sorted from blood. The sample's cell subset or site label is to be understood as: CD45RA+CCR7+. The chain is assembled from TRBV6-5 and TRBJ1-3; the D gene lacks a confident call. The receptor's source is a young man in good health. The nucleotide sequence reads as follows: TGTGCCAGCAGTTCCATTGACGCCTTCTCTGGAAACACCATATATTTT. Translation gives CASSSIDAFSGNTIYF.